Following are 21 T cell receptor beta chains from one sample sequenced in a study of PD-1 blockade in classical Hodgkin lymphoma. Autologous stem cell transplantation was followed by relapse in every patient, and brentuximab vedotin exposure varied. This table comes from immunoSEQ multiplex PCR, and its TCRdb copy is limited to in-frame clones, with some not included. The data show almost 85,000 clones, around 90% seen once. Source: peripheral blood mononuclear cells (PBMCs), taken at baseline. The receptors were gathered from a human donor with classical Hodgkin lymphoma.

The CDR3 loop reads CASSLPGQFYEQYF. CDR3 nucleotides: TGTGCCAGCAGCCTCCCCGGTCAGTTCTACGAGCAGTACTTC. The gene calls are TRBV7-9 and TRBJ2-7; no definite D call. V lost 5 bases to trimming and J lost 3 bases, with 14 bases between them. This CDR3 region has 14 residues. Germline V lookup: CDR1 SEHNR, CDR2 FQNEAQ (reference sequence).

CDR3 amino acids: CASSPGTSGRAEQFF. The CDR3 DNA sequence: TGTGCCAGCAGCCCAGGGACTAGCGGGAGGGCCGAGCAGTTCTTC. The chain combines TRBV7-9 with TRBJ2-1; 16 positions agree with TRBD2. The CDR3 consists of 15 residues. CDR1 SEHNR and CDR2 FQNEAQ come from the germline V gene (reference sequence). Trimming removed 5 bases from V and 10 bases from J; junction bases left unmatched: 5.

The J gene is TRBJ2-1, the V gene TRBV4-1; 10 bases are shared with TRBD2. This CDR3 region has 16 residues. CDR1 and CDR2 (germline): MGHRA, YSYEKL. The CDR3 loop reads CASRAVGLAENNEQFF. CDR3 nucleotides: TGCGCTTCACGGGCGGTCGGACTAGCGGAAAACAATGAGCAGTTCTTC.

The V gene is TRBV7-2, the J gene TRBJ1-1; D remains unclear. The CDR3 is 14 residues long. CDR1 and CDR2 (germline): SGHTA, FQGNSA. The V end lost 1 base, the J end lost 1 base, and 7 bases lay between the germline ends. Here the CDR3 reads CASSLGHTNTEAFF. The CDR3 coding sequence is TGTGCCAGCAGCTTAGGACACACGAACACTGAAGCTTTCTTT.

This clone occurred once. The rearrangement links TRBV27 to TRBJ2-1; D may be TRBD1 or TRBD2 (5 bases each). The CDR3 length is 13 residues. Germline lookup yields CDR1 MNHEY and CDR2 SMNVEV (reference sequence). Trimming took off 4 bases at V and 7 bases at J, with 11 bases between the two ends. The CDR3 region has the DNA TGTGCCAGCAGTTGGGCTGGGGGTAATGAGCAGTTCTTC. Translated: CASSWAGGNEQFF.

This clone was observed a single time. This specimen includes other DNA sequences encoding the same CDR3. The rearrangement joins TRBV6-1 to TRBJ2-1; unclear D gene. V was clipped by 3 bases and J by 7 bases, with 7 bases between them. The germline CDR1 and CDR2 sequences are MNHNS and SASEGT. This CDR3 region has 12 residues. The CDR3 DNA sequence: TGTGCCAGCAGTGACCCCGGGAATGAGCAGTTCTTC. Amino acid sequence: CASSDPGNEQFF.

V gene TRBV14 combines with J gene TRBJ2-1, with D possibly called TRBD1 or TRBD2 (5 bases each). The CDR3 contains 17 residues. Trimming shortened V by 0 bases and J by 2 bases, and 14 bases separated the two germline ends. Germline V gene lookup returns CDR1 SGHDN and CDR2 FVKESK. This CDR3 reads CASSQDMGELAYNEQFF. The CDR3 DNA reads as TGTGCCAGCAGCCAAGATATGGGGGAGTTAGCCTACAATGAGCAGTTCTTC.

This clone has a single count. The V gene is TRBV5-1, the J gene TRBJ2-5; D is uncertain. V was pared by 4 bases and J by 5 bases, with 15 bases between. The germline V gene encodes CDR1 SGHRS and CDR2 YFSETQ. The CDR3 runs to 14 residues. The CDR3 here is CASSPPGLSETQYF. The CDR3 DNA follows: TGCGCCAGCAGCCCCCCAGGTTTAAGCGAGACCCAGTACTTC.

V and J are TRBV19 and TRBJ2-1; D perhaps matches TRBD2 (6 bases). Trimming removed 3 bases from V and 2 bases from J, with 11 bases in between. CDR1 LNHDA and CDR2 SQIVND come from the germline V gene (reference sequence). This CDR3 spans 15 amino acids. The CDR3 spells CASSINWGAYNEQFF. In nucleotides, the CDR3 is TGTGCCAGTAGTATTAATTGGGGGGCCTACAATGAGCAGTTCTTC.

CDR3 in amino acids: CASSRGGRETQYF. CDR3 coding DNA: TGTGCCAGCAGCCGTGGGGGGAGGGAGACCCAGTACTTC. The V gene is TRBV6-5, the J gene TRBJ2-5, with D perhaps TRBD2 (6 bases). V was clipped by 6 bases and J by 5 bases, with 13 bases between them. The germline gives CDR1 MNHEY, CDR2 SVGAGI. The CDR3 runs to 13 residues.

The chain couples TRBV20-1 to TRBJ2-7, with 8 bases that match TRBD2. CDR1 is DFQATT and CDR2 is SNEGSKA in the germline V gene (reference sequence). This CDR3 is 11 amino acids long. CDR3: CSRGGQDEQYF. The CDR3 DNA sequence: TGCTCACGGGGGGGGCAGGACGAGCAGTACTTC.

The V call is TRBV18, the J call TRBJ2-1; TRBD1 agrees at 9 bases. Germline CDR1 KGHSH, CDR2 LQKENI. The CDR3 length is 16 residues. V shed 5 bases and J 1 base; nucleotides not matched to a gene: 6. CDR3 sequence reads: CASSSRGQGSYNEQFF. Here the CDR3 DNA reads TGTGCCAGCTCATCGAGGGGACAGGGTTCCTACAATGAGCAGTTCTTC. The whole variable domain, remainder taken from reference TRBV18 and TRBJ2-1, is NAGVMQNPRHLVRRRGQEARLRCSPMKGHSHVYWYRQLPEEGLKFMVYLQKENIIDESGMPKERFSAEFPKEGPSILRIQQVVRGDSAAYFCASSSRGQGSYNEQFFGPGTRLTVL.

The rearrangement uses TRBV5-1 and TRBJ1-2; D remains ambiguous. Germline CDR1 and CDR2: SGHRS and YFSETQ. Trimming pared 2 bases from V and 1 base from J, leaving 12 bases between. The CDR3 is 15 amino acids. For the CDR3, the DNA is TGCGCCAGCAGCTTTGCCGAGGGCGATAACTATGGCTACACCTTC. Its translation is CASSFAEGDNYGYTF.

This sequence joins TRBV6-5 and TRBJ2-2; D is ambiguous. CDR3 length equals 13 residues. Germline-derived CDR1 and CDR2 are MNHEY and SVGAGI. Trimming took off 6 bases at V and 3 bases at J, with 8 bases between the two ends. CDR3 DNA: TGTGCCAGCAGCTCTGGGGACACCGGGGAGCTGTTTTTT. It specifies CASSSGDTGELFF.

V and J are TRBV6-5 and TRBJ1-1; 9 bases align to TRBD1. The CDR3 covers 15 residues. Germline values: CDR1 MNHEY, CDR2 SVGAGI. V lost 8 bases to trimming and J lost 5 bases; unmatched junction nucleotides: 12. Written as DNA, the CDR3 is TGTGCCAGCGGAGATCGGGGACAGGGTGTAACTGAAGCTTTCTTT. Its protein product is CASGDRGQGVTEAFF.

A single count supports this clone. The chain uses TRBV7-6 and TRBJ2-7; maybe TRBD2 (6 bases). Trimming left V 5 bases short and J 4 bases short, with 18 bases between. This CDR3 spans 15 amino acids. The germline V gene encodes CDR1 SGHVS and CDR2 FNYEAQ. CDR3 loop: CASSKGAGSQYEQYF. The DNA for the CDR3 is TGTGCCAGCAGCAAGGGAGCCGGGAGCCAGTACGAGCAGTACTTC.

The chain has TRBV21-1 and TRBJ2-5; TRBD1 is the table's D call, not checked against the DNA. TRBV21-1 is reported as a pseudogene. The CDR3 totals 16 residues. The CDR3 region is CASSNDSRGRMETQYF. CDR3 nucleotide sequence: TGTGCCAGCAGCAATGATTCCAGGGGGCGAATGGAGACCCAGTACTTC.

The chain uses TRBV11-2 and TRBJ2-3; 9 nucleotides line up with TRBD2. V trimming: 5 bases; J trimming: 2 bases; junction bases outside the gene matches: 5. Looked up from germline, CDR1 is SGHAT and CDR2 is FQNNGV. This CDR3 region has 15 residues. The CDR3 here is CASSLRLAATDTQYF. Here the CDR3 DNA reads TGTGCCAGCAGCCTGAGACTAGCGGCCACAGATACGCAGTATTTT.

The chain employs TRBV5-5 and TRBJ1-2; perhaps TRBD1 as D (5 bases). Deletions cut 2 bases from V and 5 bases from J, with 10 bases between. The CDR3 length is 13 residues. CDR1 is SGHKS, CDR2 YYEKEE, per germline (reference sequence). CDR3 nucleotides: TGTGCCAGCAGCTTCAACGGGGGATATGGCTACACCTTC. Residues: CASSFNGGYGYTF. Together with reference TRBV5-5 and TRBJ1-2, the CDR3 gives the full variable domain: DAGVTQSPTHLIKTRGQQVTLRCSPISGHKSVSWYQQVLGQGPQFIFQYYEKEERGRGNFPDRFSARQFPNYSSELNVNALLLGDSALYLCASSFNGGYGYTFGSGTRLTVV.

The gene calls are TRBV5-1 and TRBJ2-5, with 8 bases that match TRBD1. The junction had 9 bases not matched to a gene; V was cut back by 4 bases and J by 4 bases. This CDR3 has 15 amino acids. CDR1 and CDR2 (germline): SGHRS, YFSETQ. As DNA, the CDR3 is TGCGCCAGCAGCGCCGGACAGGGTCTACGAGAGACCCAGTACTTC. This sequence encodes CASSAGQGLRETQYF.

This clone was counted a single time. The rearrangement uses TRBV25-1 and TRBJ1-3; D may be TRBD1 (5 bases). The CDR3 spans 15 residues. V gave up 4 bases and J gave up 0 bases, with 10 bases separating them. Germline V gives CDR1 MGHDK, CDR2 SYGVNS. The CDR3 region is CASSVTGYSGNTIYF. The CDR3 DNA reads TGTGCCAGCAGTGTAACAGGATACTCTGGAAACACCATATATTTT.